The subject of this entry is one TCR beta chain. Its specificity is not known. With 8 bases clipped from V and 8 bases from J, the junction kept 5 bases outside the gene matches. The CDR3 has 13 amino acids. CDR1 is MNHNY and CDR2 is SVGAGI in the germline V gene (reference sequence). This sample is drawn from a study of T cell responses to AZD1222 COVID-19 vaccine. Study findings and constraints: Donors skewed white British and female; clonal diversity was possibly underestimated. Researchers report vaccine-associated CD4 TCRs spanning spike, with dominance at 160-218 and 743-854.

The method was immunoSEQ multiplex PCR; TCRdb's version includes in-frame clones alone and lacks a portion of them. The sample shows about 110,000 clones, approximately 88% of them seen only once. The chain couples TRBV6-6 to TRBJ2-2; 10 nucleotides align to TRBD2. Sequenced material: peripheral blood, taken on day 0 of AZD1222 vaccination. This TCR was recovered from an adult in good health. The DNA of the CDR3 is TGTGCCAGCGTAGCGGGGGGAGGAGGGGAGCTGTTTTTT. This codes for CASVAGGGGELFF.